The entry below describes one TCR beta chain. No antigen is known for it. These data are taken from a study of naive and memory T cell subsets. Study-wide results and limits: Over 90% of naive TCR sequences appeared only once after error correction, unlike memory subsets. Between naive and memory subsets, TCR abundance power law exponents differed. A clonotype means one alpha or beta sequence, not an alpha/beta pair.

Germline V gene data show CDR1 as DFQATT and CDR2 as SNEGSKA (reference sequence). Trimming shortened V by 3 bases and J by 0 bases, and 12 bases separated the two germline ends. The CDR3 is made up of 15 amino acids. Two oligonucleotides, mixed equimolar, formed the beta constant-region primer covering TRBC1 and TRBC2. Ligated cDNA was amplified by four rounds of PCR with nested alpha and beta constant-region primers and SP2. TCRdb called the UMI-ligation and nested PCR reads again in MiXCR, with one record for every CDR3 protein. The data show about 120,000 distinct CDR3 sequences, roughly 36% seen once.

Sample: central memory CD4+ T cells from blood. The J gene is TRBJ2-1, the V gene TRBV20-1; tentatively, D is TRBD2 (6 bases). This TCR came from a human donor in good health. CDR3 loop: CSASTSSLSYNEQFF. The CDR3 DNA reads TGCAGTGCTAGCACTAGCTCCCTCTCCTACAATGAGCAGTTCTTC.